The 32 T cell receptor beta chains in this list originate from one sample, sequenced in a study of lymphopenia after photon versus proton radiotherapy. Produced via immunoSEQ multiplex PCR; TCRdb's table is partial and in-frame only. This repertoire shows 50,000 to 60,000 clones, more than 90% found once; its top ten account for about a sixth. The input for sequencing was peripheral blood, taken from a patient treated with photon-based radiotherapy. The receptors here all came from a woman aged 40 to 50 with cholangiocarcinoma.

This chain uses TRBV7-2 with TRBJ2-4, with D possibly being TRBD2 (6 bases). The CDR3 length is 14 residues. Per the germline V gene, CDR1 is SGHTA and CDR2 is FQGNSA. V lost 4 bases and J 9 bases, leaving 16 bases between the germline ends. This CDR3 is CASSSPGGFGIQYF. The CDR3 nucleotides are TGTGCCAGCAGCTCCCCTGGGGGGTTTGGCATTCAGTACTTC.

The V gene is TRBV6-5, the J gene TRBJ1-1; 7 positions agree with TRBD1. CDR1 MNHEY and CDR2 SVGAGI come from the germline V gene. The CDR3 consists of 15 residues. J gave up 3 bases and V 6 bases, and 10 bases lay outside the gene matches. For the CDR3, the DNA is TGTGCCAGCAGGCAACGCTTTACAGGGGACACTGAAGCTTTCTTT. Translated: CASRQRFTGDTEAFF.

The V call is TRBV6-6, the J call TRBJ2-4, with D possibly being TRBD2 (5 bases). This CDR3 is 13 amino acids long. Germline CDR1 reads MNHNY; CDR2 reads SVGAGI (reference sequence). V dropped 6 bases and J dropped 5 bases, with 11 bases sitting between them. CDR3 coding DNA: TGTGCCAGCAGCCTGAGGGTAGAAAACATTCAGTACTTC. It yields the protein CASSLRVENIQYF.

The chain uses TRBV7-2 and TRBJ2-7; D is ambiguous. Trimming took off 1 base at V and 3 bases at J, with 10 bases between the two ends. The CDR3 runs to 14 residues. Germline assignment: CDR1 SGHTA and CDR2 FQGNSA. The CDR3 DNA reads as TGTGCCAGCAGCTTAGGGGTTGTTTACTACGAGCAGTACTTC. It codes for CASSLGVVYYEQYF.

The V and J genes are TRBV27 and TRBJ2-1; no definite D call. The V and J ends lost 4 bases and 3 bases respectively, with 16 bases between them. Germline assignment: CDR1 MNHEY and CDR2 SMNVEV (reference sequence). The CDR3 spans 16 residues. Here the CDR3 reads CASSSPAPLGYNEQFF. CDR3 sequence (DNA): TGTGCCAGCAGTTCCCCCGCTCCTTTAGGCTACAATGAGCAGTTCTTC.

This clone has just one count. V is TRBV29-1 and J is TRBJ2-7; D gene unclear. This CDR3 comprises 11 residues. Trimming took off 0 bases at V and 5 bases at J, with 5 bases between the two ends. CDR1 is SQVTM and CDR2 is ANQGSEA in the germline V gene. The CDR3 region is CSVEDRDEQYF. In DNA form, the CDR3 reads TGCAGCGTTGAAGATCGAGACGAGCAGTACTTC.

The chain uses TRBV18 and TRBJ1-4, with a weak D call TRBD1 (5 bases). The CDR3 length is 17 residues. Germline V lookup: CDR1 KGHSH, CDR2 LQKENI. V dropped 0 bases and J dropped 0 bases, with 11 bases sitting between them. The DNA of the CDR3 is TGTGCCAGCTCACCACCAAGGACAATAGCAACTAATGAAAAACTGTTTTTT. Its protein is CASSPPRTIATNEKLFF.

The genes are TRBV28 and TRBJ1-1; 11 nucleotides agree with TRBD1. The V gene's germline CDR1 is MDHEN and CDR2 SYDVKM. The CDR3 runs 15 residues. The junction had 4 bases not matched to a gene; V was cut back by 2 bases and J by 5 bases. CDR3 sequence (DNA): TGTGCCAGCAGTTTAGGGGGACAGGGGGGAACTGAAGCTTTCTTT. Translation gives CASSLGGQGGTEAFF. Full variable domain (outside the CDR3, taken from reference TRBV28 and TRBJ1-1): DVKVTQSSRYLVKRTGEKVFLECVQDMDHENMFWYRQDPGLGLRLIYFSYDVKMKEKGDIPEGYSVSREKKERFSLILESASTNQTSMYLCASSLGGQGGTEAFFGQGTRLTVV.

The chain has TRBV18 and TRBJ1-5; 7 positions agree with TRBD1. CDR3 length equals 15 residues. Losses at the gene ends were 0 bases for V and 3 bases for J; bases not matched to a gene: 2. Germline values: CDR1 KGHSH, CDR2 LQKENI. The CDR3, as DNA: TGTGCCAGCTCACCACCGGGACAGCTCAATCAGCCCCAGCATTTT. It is translated as CASSPPGQLNQPQHF.

The chain joins TRBV14 to TRBJ1-1; D is undetermined. The CDR3 has 14 residues. The germline V gene encodes CDR1 SGHDN and CDR2 FVKESK. V lost 3 bases and J 1 base, leaving 9 bases between the germline ends. The CDR3 here is CASSQIHPNTEAFF. The CDR3 nucleotides are TGTGCCAGCAGCCAGATACACCCGAACACTGAAGCTTTCTTT.

This clone was detected only a few times. V usage is TRBV9 and J usage is TRBJ1-2; D not certain. Germline V gives CDR1 SGDLS, CDR2 YYNGEE. Between the trimmed V and J ends, which lost 4 bases and 0 bases, there was a span of 13 bases. This CDR3 comprises 15 residues. CDR3 amino acids: CASSKTGEPNYGYTF. For the CDR3, the DNA is TGTGCCAGCAGCAAGACCGGAGAGCCTAACTATGGCTACACCTTC.

J is TRBJ2-7 and V is TRBV30; D is possibly TRBD1 (8 bases). In germline, CDR1 is GTSNPN, CDR2 SVGIG (reference sequence). The V and J ends lost 3 bases and 3 bases respectively, with 15 bases between them. The CDR3 spans 14 residues. CDR3 nucleotides: TGTGCCTGGAGGAATACAGGGGGGGTCTACGAGCAGTACTTC. Translation gives CAWRNTGGVYEQYF.

This clone was observed a few times. The chain couples TRBV7-2 to TRBJ1-1, with D unclear. Germline V lookup: CDR1 SGHTA, CDR2 FQGNSA. The CDR3 has 13 residues. V gave up 5 bases and J gave up 4 bases, with 11 bases separating them. The CDR3 region is CASSLRSPTEAFF. The CDR3, as DNA: TGTGCCAGCAGCCTAAGATCTCCCACTGAAGCTTTCTTT. The full variable domain, its missing parts supplied by reference TRBV7-2 and TRBJ1-1, is GAGVSQSPSNKVTEKGKDVELRCDPISGHTALYWYRQSLGQGLEFLIYFQGNSAPDKSGLPSDRFSAERTGGSVSTLTIQRTQQEDSAVYLCASSLRSPTEAFFGQGTRLTVV.

This chain joins TRBV5-1 and TRBJ2-3, with 9 bases matching TRBD1. The CDR3 consists of 15 residues. Germline lookup yields CDR1 SGHRS and CDR2 YFSETQ. V lost 2 bases, J lost 3 bases, and 4 bases stayed unmatched. The CDR3 reads CASSFMGQGTDTQYF. The CDR3 DNA sequence: TGCGCCAGCAGCTTCATGGGACAGGGAACAGATACGCAGTATTTT.

The chain recombines TRBV5-1 with TRBJ2-7; D is perhaps TRBD1 (6 bases). CDR1 and CDR2 (germline): SGHRS, YFSETQ. The CDR3 has 14 amino acids. The germline V and J ends were trimmed by 4 bases and 0 bases, with 11 bases remaining between them. CDR3 region: CASSPKQGSYEQYF. CDR3 in DNA: TGCGCCAGCAGCCCGAAACAGGGCTCCTACGAGCAGTACTTC.

The V call is TRBV30, the J call TRBJ1-5, with unresolved D. V lost 0 bases to trimming and J lost 0 bases, with 6 bases between them. The CDR3 runs to 14 residues. CDR1 and CDR2 from the germline V gene are GTSNPN and SVGIG (reference sequence). This chain's CDR3 is CAWSVAHSNQPQHF. The CDR3 DNA sequence: TGTGCCTGGAGTGTAGCACATAGCAATCAGCCCCAGCATTTT.

The chain recombines TRBV29-1 with TRBJ2-1, with a weak D call TRBD2 (7 bases). Germline assignment: CDR1 SQVTM and CDR2 ANQGSEA. The CDR3 runs 13 residues. V lost 7 bases and J 4 bases, leaving 14 bases between the germline ends. The CDR3 DNA reads as TGCAGCGGGGCCAGCGGGACATACAATGAGCAGTTCTTC. Residues: CSGASGTYNEQFF.

The genes are TRBV5-1 and TRBJ2-7, with TRBD1 matching 7 bases. The CDR3 totals 14 residues. Germline V gives CDR1 SGHRS, CDR2 YFSETQ. With 6 bases clipped from V and 1 base from J, the junction kept 7 bases outside the gene matches. In DNA, the CDR3 is TGCGCCAGCAAAACCGGACAGGCTTCCTACGAGCAGTACTTC. Protein: CASKTGQASYEQYF. Based on the CDR3 plus reference TRBV5-1 and TRBJ2-7, the full variable domain is KAGVTQTPRYLIKTRGQQVTLSCSPISGHRSVSWYQQTPGQGLQFLFEYFSETQRNKGNFPGRFSGRQFSNSRSEMNVSTLELGDSALYLCASKTGQASYEQYFGPGTRLTVT.

The chain recombines TRBV29-1 with TRBJ2-1; D ambiguous. There are 10 residues in the CDR3. Per the germline V gene, CDR1 is SQVTM and CDR2 is ANQGSEA. V dropped 7 bases and J dropped 10 bases, with 11 bases sitting between them. DNA of the CDR3: TGCAGCGCTACGGGCCCCGAGCAGTTCTTC. It specifies CSATGPEQFF.

The chain recombines TRBV18 with TRBJ1-5, with 8 bases aligning to TRBD1. Germline assignment: CDR1 KGHSH and CDR2 LQKENI. The J segment lost 6 bases and the V segment lost 3 bases, leaving 7 bases of the junction unmatched. This CDR3 comprises 15 residues. The CDR3 region is CASSPEDREGQPQHF. As DNA, the CDR3 is TGTGCCAGCTCACCCGAGGACAGGGAGGGTCAGCCCCAGCATTTT. Supplemented by reference TRBV18 and TRBJ1-5, the full variable domain reads NAGVMQNPRHLVRRRGQEARLRCSPMKGHSHVYWYRQLPEEGLKFMVYLQKENIIDESGMPKERFSAEFPKEGPSILRIQQVVRGDSAAYFCASSPEDREGQPQHFGDGTRLSIL.

The rearrangement uses TRBV7-9 and TRBJ2-3; 8 nucleotides line up with TRBD1. Unmatched junction bases numbered 9, after V lost 5 bases and J lost 5 bases. The germline V gene encodes CDR1 SEHNR and CDR2 FQNEAQ (reference sequence). This CDR3 spans 15 amino acids. This CDR3 reads CASSTGQGRGDTQYF. The CDR3 nucleotides are TGTGCCAGCAGCACAGGACAGGGCCGAGGAGATACGCAGTATTTT.

Only one count was recorded for this clone. This sequence joins TRBV7-3 and TRBJ2-3, with a weak D call TRBD2 (5 bases). CDR1 and CDR2 from the germline V gene are SGHTA and FQGTGA. Trimming removed 0 bases from V and 0 bases from J, with 19 bases in between. The CDR3 extends over 19 amino acids. The CDR3 coding sequence is TGTGCCAGCAGCTTAACCCCATCGGGAAGCGGCCTAAGCACAGATACGCAGTATTTT. Translating it yields CASSLTPSGSGLSTDTQYF. Supplemented by reference TRBV7-3 and TRBJ2-3, the full variable domain reads GAGVSQTPSNKVTEKGKYVELRCDPISGHTALYWYRQSLGQGPEFLIYFQGTGAADDSGLPNDRFFAVRPEGSVSTLKIQRTERGDSAVYLCASSLTPSGSGLSTDTQYFGPGTRLTVL.

The chain's CDR3 is CASSLLHRDRGSEAFF. CDR3 nucleotides: TGTGCCAGTAGCTTACTACACCGGGACAGGGGGTCCGAAGCTTTCTTT. The chain links TRBV19 to TRBJ1-1; TRBD1 agrees at 11 bases. V was clipped by 6 bases and J by 8 bases; unmatched bases: 14. CDR3 length: 16 residues. Germline CDR1 is LNHDA and CDR2 is SQIVND (reference sequence).

The chain combines TRBV5-4 with TRBJ2-7, with D possibly being TRBD1 (5 bases). CDR3 length equals 14 residues. V was cut by 0 bases and J by 1 base, with 8 bases left in between. Germline CDR1 is SGHNT and CDR2 is YYREEE (reference sequence). The CDR3 is CASSLAAGSYEQYF. The CDR3 DNA is TGTGCCAGCAGCTTGGCCGCAGGGTCCTACGAGCAGTACTTC.

The V gene is TRBV29-1, the J gene TRBJ2-1; TRBD1 agrees at 9 bases. The germline V gene encodes CDR1 SQVTM and CDR2 ANQGSEA. The CDR3 extends over 15 amino acids. V lost 1 base and J lost 8; bases outside the gene matches: 9. CDR3 loop: CSVEGHRGRRDEQFF. The CDR3, as DNA: TGCAGCGTTGAAGGGCACAGGGGGCGGAGGGATGAGCAGTTCTTC.

The V and J genes are TRBV28 and TRBJ1-1, with D uncertain. The CDR3 extends over 13 amino acids. Trimming pared 3 bases from V and 1 base from J, leaving 6 bases between. The germline gives CDR1 MDHEN, CDR2 SYDVKM. The CDR3 region has the DNA TGTGCCAGCAGTTTTATAGGGAACACTGAAGCTTTCTTT. It specifies CASSFIGNTEAFF. Combining the CDR3 with reference TRBV28 and TRBJ1-1 gives the whole variable domain DVKVTQSSRYLVKRTGEKVFLECVQDMDHENMFWYRQDPGLGLRLIYFSYDVKMKEKGDIPEGYSVSREKKERFSLILESASTNQTSMYLCASSFIGNTEAFFGQGTRLTVV.

The rearrangement links TRBV5-4 to TRBJ2-2, with TRBD1 matching 7 bases. The ends lost 3 bases at V and 2 bases at J; junction bases unmatched: 10. The germline gives CDR1 SGHNT, CDR2 YYREEE (reference sequence). This CDR3 region has 17 residues. Here the CDR3 DNA reads TGTGCCAGCAGCTCACCCTCCGGGACAGCTAACACCGGGGAGCTGTTTTTT. Protein sequence: CASSSPSGTANTGELFF.

The chain employs TRBV15 and TRBJ1-1; unclear D gene. The V gene's germline CDR1 is LNHNV and CDR2 YYDKDF (reference sequence). The V end lost 5 bases, the J end lost 4 bases, and 11 bases lay between the germline ends. The CDR3 has 13 residues. CDR3 DNA sequence: TGTGCCACCAGCGTCGGGAGGGTCACTGAAGCTTTCTTT. Residues: CATSVGRVTEAFF.

J is TRBJ1-2 and V is TRBV9, with no clear D. This CDR3 is 13 amino acids long. Looked up from germline, CDR1 is SGDLS and CDR2 is YYNGEE. V lost 4 bases, J lost 6 bases, and 13 bases lay in between. The CDR3 DNA follows: TGTGCCAGCAGCTTCTCGGAGACCGATGGCTACACCTTC. Protein sequence: CASSFSETDGYTF.

The V call is TRBV7-8, the J call TRBJ2-7; 7 bases agree with TRBD1. The CDR3 totals 15 residues. The V gene's germline CDR1 is SGHVS and CDR2 FQNEAQ. With 8 bases clipped from V and 0 bases from J, the junction kept 10 bases outside the gene matches. CDR3 in DNA: TGTGCCAGCGCCCTAAACAGGGGTTACTCCTACGAGCAGTACTTC. It translates to CASALNRGYSYEQYF.

The chain employs TRBV7-3 and TRBJ2-7, with D uncertain. V was cut by 2 bases and J by 5 bases, with 10 bases left in between. This CDR3 has 13 amino acids. In germline, CDR1 is SGHTA, CDR2 FQGTGA. CDR3 nucleotide sequence: TGTGCCAGCAGCTTAGTCATGGCGGACGAGCAGTACTTC. Protein: CASSLVMADEQYF.

The chain couples TRBV18 to TRBJ2-1; tentative D call: TRBD2 (5 bases). V was clipped by 3 bases and J by 6 bases, with 12 bases between them. The CDR3 is 14 amino acids. Germline CDR1 is KGHSH and CDR2 is LQKENI. The CDR3 here is CASSPPDRGNEQFF. The DNA for the CDR3 is TGTGCCAGCTCACCTCCGGATCGGGGCAATGAGCAGTTCTTC.